This TCR beta chain derives from a study of vaccination and CD4 T cells after COVID-19. In the study overall: Post-vaccine sampling followed dose two by a median 72 days (range 14 to 241).

As for this clonotype: Its target is not known.

The V end lost 2 bases, the J end lost 7 bases, and 9 bases lay between the germline ends. This CDR3 has 14 amino acids. The V gene's germline CDR1 is MNHEY and CDR2 SVGEGT. Sequenced with the Oncomine TCR Beta short-read assay was DNA taken from cultured CD4+ T cells. One entry per CDR3 protein results from TCRdb running MiXCR on the PCR reads. The repertoire holds tens of thousands of distinct CDR3 sequences, 60% to 75% seen once, with roughly 9.4% in the top ten. Treatment specified: roughly 10-day PBMC culture with coronavirus spike peptide pools or control peptides (ViraFEST assay). Study results and caveats: Early post-infection timepoints were not included, and relatively few convalescent patients were studied.

The receptor comes from a human donor who had recovered from COVID-19. The chain has TRBV6-2 or TRBV6-3 and TRBJ1-6, with D perhaps TRBD1 (6 bases). The sequencing input was CD4+ T cells from blood, cultured in vitro. This CDR3 is CASSYRTANSPLHF. The CDR3 region has the DNA TGTGCCAGCAGTTACAGGACAGCAAATTCACCCCTCCACTTT.